This TCR beta chain derives from a study of cytomegalovirus exposure and HLA in healthy donors. Germline lookup yields CDR1 WSHSY and CDR2 SAAADI. The CDR3 covers 16 residues. Trimming took 1 base from V and 1 from J, leaving 13 bases between them. PCR was performed using 60 Vbeta and 13 Jbeta primers. Sequencing used immunoSEQ multiplex PCR; TCRdb keeps in-frame clones, though not all of them. In the table there are around 180,000 clones, about 72% of which are singletons. The origin of this receptor is a girl aged 5 to 17 in good health and CMV-seronegative. Sequencing was done on a sample of PBMCs. The chain combines TRBV10-2 with TRBJ1-1, with D possibly being TRBD1 (5 bases). CDR3 DNA: TGCGCCAGCAGTGAGTTGGCAGGGAGGGGGAACACTGAAGCTTTCTTT. It translates to CASSELAGRGNTEAFF.